A selection of T cell receptor beta chains follows, all from one sample in a study of CDR3 diversity in severe acne. TCRdb re-called the PCR reads with MiXCR, one entry per CDR3 protein. The sample lists under 95,000 distinct CDR3 sequences; over 45% were seen once. The material sequenced was blood. These receptors were obtained from a male donor in good health, serving as a control. Both conserved end residues are part of each CDR3. D genes are given only for firm matches. Size is omitted from some rows. Given values are once, few, many or a class for expanded clones.

TRBV12-3/TRBV12-4,TRBJ1-1,.,.,CASSPRLDTEAFF,TGTGCCAGCAGTCCCCGACTGGACACTGAAGCTTTCTTT
TRBV5-5,TRBJ2-7,.,TRBD2,CASSQGLAGGHYEQYF,TGTGCCAGCAGCCAGGGACTAGCGGGAGGGCATTACGAGCAGTACTTC
TRBV6-5,TRBJ2-5,.,.,CASGAGQETQYF,TGTGCCAGCGGCGCAGGGCAAGAGACCCAGTACTTC
TRBV5-6,TRBJ2-7,few,.,CASQTEGTFSYEQYF,TGTGCCAGCCAAACTGAAGGGACTTTCTCCTACGAGCAGTACTTC
TRBV5-1,TRBJ1-4,many,.,CASSLAQDLPNEKLFF,TGCGCCAGCAGCTTGGCCCAGGACCTTCCTAATGAAAAACTGTTTTTT
TRBV11-3,TRBJ1-1,few,.,CASGYKMNTEAFF,TGTGCCAGCGGATATAAGATGAACACTGAAGCTTTCTTT
TRBV11-2,TRBJ2-7,.,.,CASSLGNWERQDEQYF,TGTGCCAGCAGCTTGGGAAACTGGGAGAGGCAGGACGAGCAGTACTTC
TRBV6-6,TRBJ2-7,.,.,CASSASPDRDYGYTFGGGVRQYF,.
TRBV7-9,TRBJ2-2,few,TRBD2,CASSLGKTSGNEELFF,TGTGCCAGCAGCCTAGGCAAGACTAGCGGGAACGAGGAGCTGTTTTTT
TRBV29-1,TRBJ2-1,medium-sized,TRBD1,CSVEVEPRDSVYNEQFF,TGCAGCGTTGAAGTCGAACCTAGGGACAGCGTATACAATGAGCAGTTCTTC
TRBV12-3/TRBV12-4,TRBJ2-3,many,.,CASSLAHRRDTQYF,TGTGCCAGCAGTTTAGCGCACCGAAGAGATACGCAGTATTTT
TRBV15,TRBJ2-3,medium-sized,.,CATSRDRTRTDTQYF,TGTGCCACCAGCAGAGACCGGACCCGCACAGATACGCAGTATTTT
TRBV4-1,TRBJ2-7,few,TRBD1,CASSPYLGQGSYEQYF,TGCGCCAGCAGCCCTTATTTGGGACAGGGCTCCTACGAGCAGTACTTC
TRBV11-2,TRBJ2-2,.,.,CASSLRGANGELVF,TGTGCCAGCAGCTTGAGGGGAGCGAACGGGGAGCTGGTTTTT
TRBV20-1,TRBJ2-1,many,.,CSATGAYNEQFF,TGCAGTGCGACCGGAGCCTACAATGAGCAGTTCTTC
TRBV7-6,TRBJ2-7,once,TRBD2,CASSLFLAANSYEQYF,TGTGCCAGCAGCTTATTCCTAGCGGCTAACTCCTACGAGCAGTACTTC
TRBV19,TRBJ2-7,many,TRBD1,CASSADRVQYEQYF,TGTGCCAGTAGTGCGGACAGGGTTCAATACGAGCAGTACTTC
TRBV10-2,TRBJ2-3,.,.,CASSEGTDTQYF,TGCGCCAGCAGTGAGGGTACAGATACGCAGTATTTT
TRBV20-1,TRBJ1-1,many,.,CSASGGGTEAFF,TGCAGTGCCAGCGGGGGTGGGACTGAAGCTTTCTTT
TRBV7-3,TRBJ1-1,.,.,CASSLQGTNTEAFF,TGTGCCAGCAGCTTACAGGGAACGAACACTGAAGCTTTCTTT
TRBV28,TRBJ2-3,.,TRBD1,CARGGTGGADTQYF,TGTGCCAGGGGAGGGACAGGGGGCGCAGATACGCAGTATTTT
TRBV5-5,TRBJ1-1,few,.,CASSLEDILNTEAFF,TGTGCCAGCAGCTTGGAGGACATATTGAACACTGAAGCTTTCTTT
TRBV10-3,TRBJ1-1,few,.,CAISVEGANTEAFF,TGTGCCATCAGTGTGGAAGGAGCGAACACTGAAGCTTTCTTT
TRBV6-1,TRBJ2-7,.,TRBD2,CASASTSLKYF,TGTGCCAGCGCCTCGACTAGCTTGAAGTACTTC
TRBV24-1,TRBJ2-2,.,.,CATSTLGQVNTGELFF,TGTGCCACCAGTACCCTGGGGCAGGTCAACACCGGGGAGCTGTTTTTT
TRBV29-1,TRBJ2-5,many,TRBD1,CSVGRTGETQYF,TGCAGCGTTGGTAGGACAGGAGAGACCCAGTACTTC
TRBV3-1,TRBJ2-2,few,.,CASSHGTRAGELFF,TGTGCCAGCAGCCATGGTACTAGAGCCGGGGAGCTGTTTTTT
TRBV6-6,TRBJ1-1,many,TRBD1,CASRDRGEGDTEAFF,TGTGCCAGCAGGGACAGGGGGGAAGGGGACACTGAAGCTTTCTTT
TRBV7-9,TRBJ2-2,.,TRBD2,CASSSSGLAGVAGELFF,TGTGCCAGCAGCTCGTCGGGACTAGCGGGAGTGGCCGGGGAGCTGTTTTTT
TRBV3-1,TRBJ1-4,many,.,CASSPGRRNEKLFF,TGTGCCAGCAGCCCGGGACGGAGGAATGAAAAACTGTTTTTT
TRBV10-3,TRBJ2-7,.,TRBD2,CAISTSGSYNEQYF,TGTGCCATCTCTACTAGCGGGTCTTACAACGAGCAGTACTTC
TRBV6-1,TRBJ2-5,.,TRBD2,CASSERLAGRETQYF,TGTGCCAGCAGTGAAAGACTAGCGGGTCGAGAGACCCAGTACTTC
TRBV19,TRBJ1-4,.,.,CASSIGVNEKLFF,TGTGCCAGTAGTATAGGGGTAAATGAAAAACTGTTTTTT
TRBV6-1,TRBJ2-2,few,TRBD1,CACRDRGETGELFF,TGTGCCTGCCGGGACAGGGGCGAGACGGGGGAGCTGTTTTTT
TRBV20-1,TRBJ1-2,.,.,CSASTGKGSYGYTF,TGCAGTGCTAGTACAGGAAAGGGTAGCTATGGCTACACCTTC
TRBV28,TRBJ2-5,many,.,CASSSYREQETQYF,TGTGCCAGCAGTTCCTACAGGGAGCAAGAGACCCAGTACTTC
TRBV7-4,TRBJ2-1,.,.,CASTPWTLNEQFF,TGTGCCAGCACACCATGGACGCTCAATGAGCAGTTCTTC
TRBV7-6,TRBJ1-1,few,.,CASAKEVLNTEAFF,TGTGCCAGCGCAAAGGAGGTCTTAAACACTGAAGCTTTCTTT
TRBV5-8,TRBJ1-6,.,.,CASSPWAGMNSPLHF,TGTGCCAGCAGCCCTTGGGCAGGGATGAATTCACCCCTCCACTTT
TRBV5-1,TRBJ2-7,.,TRBD1,CASSSMTGQGEQYF,TGCGCCAGCAGCTCAATGACCGGACAGGGCGAGCAGTACTTC
TRBV5-4,TRBJ2-7,.,TRBD1,CASSGTVIPYEQYF,TGTGCCAGCAGCGGGACAGTAATCCCCTACGAGCAGTACTTC
TRBV4-1,TRBJ1-2,many,.,CASSQVVENYGYTF,TGCGCCAGCAGCCAAGTGGTCGAGAACTATGGCTACACCTTC
TRBV3-1,TRBJ1-5,many,.,CASSQGSNQPQHF,TGTGCCAGCAGCCAGGGTAGCAATCAGCCCCAGCATTTT
TRBV30,TRBJ1-2,.,.,CAWSVGLINYGYTF,TGTGCCTGGAGTGTGGGCCTGATTAACTATGGCTACACCTTC
TRBV5-1,TRBJ2-7,many,.,CASSLGLRSYEQYF,TGCGCCAGCAGCTTGGGTCTCCGCTCCTACGAGCAGTACTTC